This record looks at one T cell receptor (beta chain) sequence and its context. Given a much more abundant clone one base away, this may be a read error. This CDR3 comprises 13 residues. Looked up from germline, CDR1 is MNHEY and CDR2 is SMNVEV (reference sequence). The junction had 1 base not matched to a gene; V was cut back by 5 bases and J by 4 bases. The sample comes from a study of blood T cells in healthy people across ages. A second roughly 7 to 11 cycle PCR used barcoded and J-beta primers. MiXCR was run by TCRdb on the 5' RACE reads, yielding one entry per CDR3 protein. The sample includes 800,000 to 950,000 distinct CDR3 sequences, around 34% seen only once; the top ten take 13%.

The receptor was derived from a man aged 18 to 30 in good health. The sequencing input was blood. V usage is TRBV27 and J usage is TRBJ1-2; TRBD1 matches 10 bases. CDR3 DNA: TGTGCCAGCAGTCGGACAGGGGGCTATGGCTACACCTTC. This gives the protein CASSRTGGYGYTF.